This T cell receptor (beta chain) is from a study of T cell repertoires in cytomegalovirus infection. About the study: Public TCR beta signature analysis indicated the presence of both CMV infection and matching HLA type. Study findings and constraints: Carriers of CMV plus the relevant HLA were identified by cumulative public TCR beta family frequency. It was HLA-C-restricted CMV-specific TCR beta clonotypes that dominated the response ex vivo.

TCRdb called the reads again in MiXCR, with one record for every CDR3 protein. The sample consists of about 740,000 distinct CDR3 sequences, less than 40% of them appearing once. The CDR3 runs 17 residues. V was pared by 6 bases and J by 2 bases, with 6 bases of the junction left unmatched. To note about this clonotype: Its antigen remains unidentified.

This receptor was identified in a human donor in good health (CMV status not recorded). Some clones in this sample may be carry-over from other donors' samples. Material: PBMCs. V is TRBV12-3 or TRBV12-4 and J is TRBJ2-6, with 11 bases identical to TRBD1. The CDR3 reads CASSLRTGGTGANVLTF. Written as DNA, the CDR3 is TGTGCCAGCAGCCTCCGGACAGGGGGCACTGGGGCCAACGTCCTGACTTTC.